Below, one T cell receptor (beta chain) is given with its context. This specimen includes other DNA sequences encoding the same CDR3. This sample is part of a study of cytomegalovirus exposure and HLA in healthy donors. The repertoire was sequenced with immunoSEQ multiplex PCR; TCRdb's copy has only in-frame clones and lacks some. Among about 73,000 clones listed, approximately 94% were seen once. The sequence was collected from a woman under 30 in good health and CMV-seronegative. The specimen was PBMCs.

The CDR3 loop reads CASSLRNYGYTF. In DNA form, the CDR3 reads TGTGCCAGCAGTTTACGTAACTATGGCTACACCTTC. The chain recombines TRBV28 with TRBJ1-2, with no clear D. Trimming pared 2 bases from V and 1 base from J, leaving 2 bases between. The CDR3 has 12 amino acids. Germline lookup yields CDR1 MDHEN and CDR2 SYDVKM.